This TCR beta chain stems from a study of blood T cells in healthy people across ages. Primed by a sample-barcoded 5' primer and a J-beta primer mix, a second PCR proceeded for about 6 to 12 cycles. Each CDR3 protein is one row after TCRdb ran MiXCR on the 5' RACE reads. The table has roughly 1,000,000 distinct CDR3 sequences, approximately 25% seen once. Germline CDR1 LGHNT, CDR2 FRNRAP. Trimming took 3 bases from V and 0 from J, leaving 9 bases between them. The CDR3 covers 15 residues. This same sample was also part of a study on T cells of mothers and their children. As that report states: All extracted RNA went into cDNA synthesis, approximately 1.5 ug per 15 ul.

The chain joins TRBV12-5 to TRBJ2-1; tentative D call: TRBD1 (6 bases). Sequencing used blood. This receptor was taken from a girl aged 2-10 years in good health. Here the CDR3 DNA reads TGTGCTAGTGGTTTTGGACAGAGCTCCTACAATGAGCAGTTCTTC. The encoded protein is CASGFGQSSYNEQFF.